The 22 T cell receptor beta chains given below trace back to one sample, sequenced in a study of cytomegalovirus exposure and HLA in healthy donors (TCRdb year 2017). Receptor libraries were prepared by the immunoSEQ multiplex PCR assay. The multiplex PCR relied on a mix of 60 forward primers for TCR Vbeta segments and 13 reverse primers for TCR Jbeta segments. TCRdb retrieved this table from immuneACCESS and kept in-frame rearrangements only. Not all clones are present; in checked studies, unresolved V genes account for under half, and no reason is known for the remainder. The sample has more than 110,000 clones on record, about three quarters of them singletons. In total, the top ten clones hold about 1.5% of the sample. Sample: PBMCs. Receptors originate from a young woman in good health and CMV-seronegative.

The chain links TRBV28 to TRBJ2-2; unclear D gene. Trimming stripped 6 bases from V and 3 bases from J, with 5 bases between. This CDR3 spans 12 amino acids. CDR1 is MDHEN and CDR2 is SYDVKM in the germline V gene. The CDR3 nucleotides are TGTGCCAGCAGGGAGTACACCGGGGAGCTGTTTTTT. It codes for CASREYTGELFF.

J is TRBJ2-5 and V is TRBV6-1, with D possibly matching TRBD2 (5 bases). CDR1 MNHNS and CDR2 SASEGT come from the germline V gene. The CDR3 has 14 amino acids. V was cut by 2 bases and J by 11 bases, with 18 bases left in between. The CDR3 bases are TGTGCCAGCAGTGAAAACCGGGCCTCCGGGGAGCAGTACTTC. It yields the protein CASSENRASGEQYF.

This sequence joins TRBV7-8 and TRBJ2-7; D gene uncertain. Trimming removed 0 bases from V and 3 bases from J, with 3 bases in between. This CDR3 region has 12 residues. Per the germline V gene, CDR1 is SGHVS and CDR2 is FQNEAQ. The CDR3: CASSLAHYEQYF. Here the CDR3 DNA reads TGTGCCAGCAGCTTAGCCCACTACGAGCAGTACTTC.

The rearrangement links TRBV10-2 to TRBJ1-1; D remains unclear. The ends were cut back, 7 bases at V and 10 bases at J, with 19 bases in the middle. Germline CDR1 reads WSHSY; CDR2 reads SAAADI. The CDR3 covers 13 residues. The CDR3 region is CASTPELFCGAFF. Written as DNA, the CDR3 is TGCGCCAGCACCCCGGAGCTATTTTGCGGAGCTTTCTTT.

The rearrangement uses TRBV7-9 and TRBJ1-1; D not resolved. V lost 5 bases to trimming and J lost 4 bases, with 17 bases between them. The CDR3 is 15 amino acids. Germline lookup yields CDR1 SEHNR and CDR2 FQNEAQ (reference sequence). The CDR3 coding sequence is TGTGCCAGCAGCCCCTACGGAGGGTTGCCCACTGAAGCTTTCTTT. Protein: CASSPYGGLPTEAFF.

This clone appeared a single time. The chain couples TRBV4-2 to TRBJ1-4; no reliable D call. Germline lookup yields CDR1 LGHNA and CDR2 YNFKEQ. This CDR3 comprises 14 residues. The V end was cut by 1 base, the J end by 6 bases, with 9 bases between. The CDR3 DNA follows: TGTGCCAGCAGCCAAGGGGCTGGGTATGAAAAACTGTTTTTT. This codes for CASSQGAGYEKLFF.

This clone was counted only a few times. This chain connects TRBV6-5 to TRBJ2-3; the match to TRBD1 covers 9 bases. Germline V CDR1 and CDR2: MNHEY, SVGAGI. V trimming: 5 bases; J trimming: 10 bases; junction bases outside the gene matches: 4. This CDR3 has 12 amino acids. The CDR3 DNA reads TGTGCCAGCAGTGCTCGACAGGGGGCGCAGTATTTT. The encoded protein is CASSARQGAQYF.

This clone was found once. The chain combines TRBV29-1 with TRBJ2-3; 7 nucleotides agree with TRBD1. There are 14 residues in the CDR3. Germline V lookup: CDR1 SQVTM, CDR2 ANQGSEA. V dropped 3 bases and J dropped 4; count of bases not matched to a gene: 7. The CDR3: CSVDDRANADTQYF. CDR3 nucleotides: TGCAGCGTTGATGACAGGGCGAACGCAGATACGCAGTATTTT.

The CDR3 coding sequence is TGTGCCAGCAGGGTCGATGGACAGTACGAGCAGTACTTC. Translation gives CASRVDGQYEQYF. This sequence joins TRBV7-9 and TRBJ2-7, with D maybe TRBD1 (6 bases). In germline, CDR1 is SEHNR, CDR2 FQNEAQ (reference sequence). V lost 6 bases to trimming and J lost 4 bases, with 13 bases between them. The CDR3 contains 13 residues.

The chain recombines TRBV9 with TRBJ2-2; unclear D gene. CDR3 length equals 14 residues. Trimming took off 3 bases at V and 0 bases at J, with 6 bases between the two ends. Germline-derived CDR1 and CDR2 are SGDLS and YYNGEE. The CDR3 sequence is CASSDGANTGELFF. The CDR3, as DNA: TGTGCCAGCAGCGACGGAGCGAACACCGGGGAGCTGTTTTTT.

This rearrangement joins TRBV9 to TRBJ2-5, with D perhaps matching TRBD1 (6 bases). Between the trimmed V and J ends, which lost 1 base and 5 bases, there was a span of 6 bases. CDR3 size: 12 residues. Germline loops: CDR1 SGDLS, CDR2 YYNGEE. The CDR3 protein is CASSVTGETQYF. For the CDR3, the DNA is TGTGCCAGCAGCGTAACAGGGGAGACCCAGTACTTC. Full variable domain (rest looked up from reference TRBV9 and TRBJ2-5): DSGVTQTPKHLITATGQRVTLRCSPRSGDLSVYWYQQSLDQGLQFLIQYYNGEERAKGNILERFSAQQFPDLHSELNLSSLELGDSALYFCASSVTGETQYFGPGTRLLVL.

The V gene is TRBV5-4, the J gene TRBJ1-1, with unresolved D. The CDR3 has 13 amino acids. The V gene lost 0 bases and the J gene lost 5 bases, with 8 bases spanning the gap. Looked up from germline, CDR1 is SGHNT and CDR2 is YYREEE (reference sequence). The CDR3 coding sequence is TGTGCCAGCAGCTTGGGGGGAGGAACTGAAGCTTTCTTT. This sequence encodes CASSLGGGTEAFF.

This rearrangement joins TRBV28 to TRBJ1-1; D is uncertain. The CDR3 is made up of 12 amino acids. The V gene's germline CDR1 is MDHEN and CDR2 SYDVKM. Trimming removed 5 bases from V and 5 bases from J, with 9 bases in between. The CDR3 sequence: CASSPYNTEAFF. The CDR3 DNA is TGTGCCAGCAGTCCCTATAATACTGAAGCTTTCTTT.

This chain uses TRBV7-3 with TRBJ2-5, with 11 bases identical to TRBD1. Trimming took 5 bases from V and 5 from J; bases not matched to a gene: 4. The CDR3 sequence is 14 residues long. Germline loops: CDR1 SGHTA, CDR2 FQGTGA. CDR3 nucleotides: TGTGCCAGCAGCCCCGGGACAGGGGGGGAGACCCAGTACTTC. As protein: CASSPGTGGETQYF. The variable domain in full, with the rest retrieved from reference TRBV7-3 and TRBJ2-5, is GAGVSQTPSNKVTEKGKYVELRCDPISGHTALYWYRQSLGQGPEFLIYFQGTGAADDSGLPNDRFFAVRPEGSVSTLKIQRTERGDSAVYLCASSPGTGGETQYFGPGTRLLVL.

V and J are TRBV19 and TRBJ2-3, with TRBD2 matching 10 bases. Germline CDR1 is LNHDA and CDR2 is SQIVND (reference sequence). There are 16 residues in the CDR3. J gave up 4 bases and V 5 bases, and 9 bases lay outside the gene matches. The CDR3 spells CASSERGGPESDTQYF. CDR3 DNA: TGTGCCAGTAGTGAGCGGGGGGGCCCTGAATCAGATACGCAGTATTTT.

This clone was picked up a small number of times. CDR3 sequence: CASSSLLSGGRPNYEQYF. The DNA for the CDR3 is TGTGCCAGCAGCTCCCTGCTTTCGGGGGGGAGACCAAACTACGAGCAGTACTTC. This chain links TRBV7-8 with TRBJ2-7, with 8 bases fitting TRBD2. V was pared by 4 bases and J by 3 bases, with 17 bases of the junction left unmatched. The CDR3 is 18 residues long. Germline assignment: CDR1 SGHVS and CDR2 FQNEAQ.

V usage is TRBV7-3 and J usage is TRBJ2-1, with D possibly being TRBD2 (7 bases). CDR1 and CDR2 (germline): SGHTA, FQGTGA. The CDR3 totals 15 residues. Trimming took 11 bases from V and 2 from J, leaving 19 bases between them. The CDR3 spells CASREGGGPYNEQFF. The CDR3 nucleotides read TGTGCCTCCAGGGAGGGGGGCGGCCCCTACAATGAGCAGTTCTTC.

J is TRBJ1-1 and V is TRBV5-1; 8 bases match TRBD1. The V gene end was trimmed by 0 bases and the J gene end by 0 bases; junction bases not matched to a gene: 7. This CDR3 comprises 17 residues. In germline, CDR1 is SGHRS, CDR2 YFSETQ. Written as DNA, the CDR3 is TGCGCCAGCAGCTTGGGCCTGGACAGGGCGGTGAACACTGAAGCTTTCTTT. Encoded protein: CASSLGLDRAVNTEAFF.

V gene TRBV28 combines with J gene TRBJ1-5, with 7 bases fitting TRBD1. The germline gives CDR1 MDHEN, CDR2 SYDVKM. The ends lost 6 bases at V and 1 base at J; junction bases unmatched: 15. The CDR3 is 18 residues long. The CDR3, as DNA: TGTGCCAGCAGCAGTGAGGGACCCATGGGACAGAGCAATCAGCCCCAGCATTTT. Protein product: CASSSEGPMGQSNQPQHF. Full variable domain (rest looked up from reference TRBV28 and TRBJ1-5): DVKVTQSSRYLVKRTGEKVFLECVQDMDHENMFWYRQDPGLGLRLIYFSYDVKMKEKGDIPEGYSVSREKKERFSLILESASTNQTSMYLCASSSEGPMGQSNQPQHFGDGTRLSIL.

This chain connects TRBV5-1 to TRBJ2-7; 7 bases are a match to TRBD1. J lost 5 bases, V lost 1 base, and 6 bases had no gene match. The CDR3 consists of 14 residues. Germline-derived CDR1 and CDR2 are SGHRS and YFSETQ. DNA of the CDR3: TGCGCCAGCAGCTTGCAACAGGGGAATGACGAGCAGTACTTC. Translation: CASSLQQGNDEQYF.

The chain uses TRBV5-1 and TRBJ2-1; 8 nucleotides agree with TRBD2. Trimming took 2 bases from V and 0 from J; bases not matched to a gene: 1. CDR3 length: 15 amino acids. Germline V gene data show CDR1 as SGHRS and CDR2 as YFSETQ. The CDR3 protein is CASSFSGSSYNEQFF. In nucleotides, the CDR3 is TGCGCCAGCAGCTTCAGCGGGAGCTCCTACAATGAGCAGTTCTTC.

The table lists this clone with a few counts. CDR3 in amino acids: CASSIRLAGLGEQFF. Written as DNA, the CDR3 is TGTGCCAGTAGTATAAGGCTAGCGGGCTTAGGTGAGCAGTTCTTC. This chain uses TRBV19 with TRBJ2-1; 8 nucleotides match TRBD2. CDR3 length equals 15 residues. CDR1 is LNHDA and CDR2 is SQIVND in the germline V gene (reference sequence). The junction had 9 bases not matched to a gene; V was cut back by 2 bases and J by 9 bases.